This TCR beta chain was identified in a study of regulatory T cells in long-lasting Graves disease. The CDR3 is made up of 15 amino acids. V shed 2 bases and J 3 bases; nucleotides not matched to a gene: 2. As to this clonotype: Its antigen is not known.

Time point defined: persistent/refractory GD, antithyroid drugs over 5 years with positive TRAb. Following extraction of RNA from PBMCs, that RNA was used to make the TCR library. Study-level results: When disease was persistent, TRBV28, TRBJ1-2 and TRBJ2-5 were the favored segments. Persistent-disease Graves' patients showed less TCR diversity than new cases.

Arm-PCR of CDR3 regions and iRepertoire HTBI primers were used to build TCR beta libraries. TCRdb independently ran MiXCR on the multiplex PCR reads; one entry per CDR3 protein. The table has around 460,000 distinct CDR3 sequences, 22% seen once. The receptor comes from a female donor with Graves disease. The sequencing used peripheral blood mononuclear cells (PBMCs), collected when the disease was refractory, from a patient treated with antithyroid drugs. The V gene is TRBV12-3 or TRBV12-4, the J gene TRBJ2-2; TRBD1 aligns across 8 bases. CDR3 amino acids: CASSLHRGDTGELFF. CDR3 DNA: TGTGCCAGCAGTTTACACAGGGGGGACACCGGGGAGCTGTTTTTT.